This T cell receptor beta chain was observed in a study of CD8 T cells in ankylosing spondylitis. Study observations and caveats: Reportedly, disease-linked clones are significantly enriched in ankylosing spondylitis patients' matched synovial fluid. A TCR beta motif of roughly eight highly homologous variants seemed to mark ankylosing spondylitis blood. Past studies reported some motif variants in reactive arthritis synovial fluid and blood.

Preparation of TCR beta libraries was done by quantitative 5'-RACE with molecular barcodes. Using its own MiXCR run on the 5' RACE reads, TCRdb lists one record per CDR3 protein. The table includes 200,000 to 250,000 distinct CDR3 sequences, roughly 26% detected once. This clonotype was seen ten or more times. Antigen unknown. The CDR3 contains 13 residues. The J segment lost 10 bases and the V segment lost 5 bases, leaving 8 bases of the junction unmatched. The chain combines TRBV12-3 or TRBV12-4 with TRBJ1-1; 9 bases agree with TRBD1. This TCR was recovered from a male donor with ankylosing spondylitis or in good health (not recorded which). The sample taken for sequencing was blood, either unsorted or a sorted T cell fraction (not recorded which). The chain's CDR3 is CASSAYRGRVAFF. The CDR3 bases are TGTGCCAGCAGTGCCTACAGGGGGCGCGTAGCTTTCTTT.